This T cell receptor beta chain was documented in a study of T-cell reconstitution after alpha-beta-depleted transplantation in children (dated by TCRdb to 2016 to 2018). About the study as a whole: Using TCR repertoire profiling, the study quantitatively followed how T-cell immune reconstitution unfolded in children after TCRalphabeta/CD19-depleted allogeneic hematopoietic cell transplantation.

Points on this clonotype: Which antigen it targets is not known. No clone much larger than this one lies a single base away; base qualities are absent.

Receptor libraries were prepared by PCR. For sequencing, an Illumina HiSeq 2500 was employed. TCR library preparation used molecular barcoding, with unique molecular identifiers applied to normalize quantification of the TCRbeta repertoire. TCRdb reran the public reads through fastp at Q25 and MiXCR, keeping productive beta chains. Merged by CDR3 protein, the rows form single entries marked with the most common genes and DNA. The sample table shows around 530,000 distinct CDR3 sequences, and approximately 30% are seen once. Jointly, the top ten make up 2% to 3% of the sample. Compared with germline, V lacks 3 bases and J lacks 1 base; bases without a gene match: 4. The CDR3 has 16 amino acids, counting the end cysteine and phenylalanine. Of all the DNA, just the CDR3 is kept, 48 bases in frame from base 1. According to the germline V gene, CDR1 reads SGHTA and CDR2 reads FQGNSA.

Sample: PBMCs from the stem cell graft donor, taken from the stem cell graft. The rearrangement combines TRBV7-2 with TRBJ1-4, with 8 junctional bases fitting TRBD1. This clonotype was obtained from a human donor who donated a stem cell graft to a child with aplastic anemia. CDR3 region: CASSFRQGITNEKLFF. The DNA sequence is as follows: TGTGCCAGCAGCTTTCGACAGGGGATAACTAATGAAAAACTGTTTTTT.